This T cell receptor beta chain was documented in a study of Graves' ophthalmopathy and Graves' hyperthyroidism. As the template, RNA transcripts were used to amplify TCR beta CDR3 regions. Following a first-round RT-PCR that used HTBI primers, a second-round multiplex PCR was carried out. TCRdb processed the multiplex PCR reads anew with MiXCR; each CDR3 protein has one entry. The sample shows about 390,000 distinct CDR3 sequences, roughly 15% of them seen only once. This clonotype showed up many times. Deletions cut 1 base from V and 5 bases from J, with 15 bases between. The CDR3 has 15 amino acids.

This TCR was recovered from an adult woman with stable Graves' hyperthyroidism. This chain joins TRBV12-3 or TRBV12-4 and TRBJ2-7; D may match TRBD1 or TRBD2 (6 bases each). Sequencing input: peripheral blood. The CDR3 nucleotides read TGTGCCAGCAGTTTAGACATAACAGGGAGGCACGAGCAGTACTTC. As protein: CASSLDITGRHEQYF.